This TCR beta chain was found in a study of blood T cell repertoires in COVID-19. Study context: There were acute and convalescent COVID-19 samples, and they came from the United States, Italy and Spain. Nucleic acid was either cDNA or gDNA, and it came from T cells, B-cell-depleted T cells, or PBMCs.

Germline CDR1 and CDR2: MNHEY and SVGAGI. Trimming took 2 bases from V and 1 from J; bases not matched to a gene: 0. This CDR3 contains 16 residues. The authors' processing: Counts of nucleated cells, estimated from reference gene primer amplification, were obtained. The method was immunoSEQ multiplex PCR; TCRdb's version includes in-frame clones alone and lacks a portion of them. The V and J calls and clone size were taken over from that table, and D and trimming were inferred from the DNA. The sample holds about 250,000 clones, 87% seen once. Source material: peripheral blood. The chain couples TRBV6-5 to TRBJ2-5; 14 bases agree with TRBD2. The TCR sequence derives from a man aged 18-30 years with active or convalescent COVID-19. The CDR3 reads CASSYGTSGGQETQYF. The CDR3 DNA is TGTGCCAGCAGTTACGGGACTAGCGGGGGCCAAGAGACCCAGTACTTC.